The 26 T cell receptor beta chains below come from one sample, sequenced in a study of T cells after yellow fever vaccination. Using its own MiXCR run on the 5' RACE reads, TCRdb lists one record per CDR3 protein. Among about 320,000 distinct CDR3 sequences, 3.5% to 4.5% were seen once, and the ten largest hold approximately 19%. Specimen: PBMCs, collected 15 days after the yellow fever booster vaccination. The receptor source for this set is a young man who received the YFV17D yellow fever vaccine.

Ten or more counts support this clonotype. J is TRBJ2-7 and V is TRBV12-3 or TRBV12-4, with D perhaps given as TRBD1 or TRBD2 (5 bases each). The ends were cut back, 8 bases at V and 0 bases at J, with 11 bases in the middle. The CDR3 is made up of 13 amino acids. CDR3 nucleotides: TGTGCCAGCTCGGGACGCAACTCCTACGAGCAGTACTTC. This gives the protein CASSGRNSYEQYF.

The J gene is TRBJ1-1, the V gene TRBV12-3 or TRBV12-4; D uncertain. V shed 10 bases and J shed 0 bases, with 15 bases lying between them. This CDR3 region has 14 residues. The CDR3 spells CANSRGNMNTEAFF. The CDR3 nucleotides are TGTGCCAACTCACGAGGGAACATGAACACTGAAGCTTTCTTT.

This clonotype was observed a few times. This chain connects TRBV12-3 or TRBV12-4 to TRBJ1-5; D unresolved. V dropped 3 bases and J dropped 5 bases, with 11 bases sitting between them. This CDR3 comprises 14 residues. CDR3 amino acids: CASSFHSPDQPQHF. The CDR3 nucleotides read TGTGCCAGCAGTTTCCACAGCCCAGATCAGCCCCAGCATTTT.

The chain has TRBV5-4 and TRBJ1-1, with D tentatively TRBD1 (5 bases). Trimming cost V 4 bases and J 2 bases, with 12 bases left between them. In germline, CDR1 is SGHNT, CDR2 YYREEE (reference sequence). This CDR3 is 14 amino acids long. In DNA form, the CDR3 reads TGTGCCAGCAGCGCCGACAGCTACAACACTGAAGCTTTCTTT. It codes for CASSADSYNTEAFF. The whole variable domain, filled in from reference TRBV5-4 and TRBJ1-1, reads ETGVTQSPTHLIKTRGQQVTLRCSSQSGHNTVSWYQQALGQGPQFIFQYYREEENGRGNFPPRFSGLQFPNYSSELNVNALELDDSALYLCASSADSYNTEAFFGQGTRLTVV.

This clonotype was detected many times. The chain couples TRBV4-3 to TRBJ1-5; D ambiguous. The CDR3 has 14 amino acids. Germline V gives CDR1 LGHNA, CDR2 YSLEER. V was pared by 4 bases and J by 5 bases, with 12 bases between. This chain's CDR3 is CASSLSRGDQPQHF. The CDR3 coding sequence is TGCGCCAGCAGCCTCTCCCGGGGAGATCAGCCCCAGCATTTT.

Ten or more counts support this clonotype. The rearrangement links TRBV7-9 to TRBJ1-1; possible D gene TRBD1, 6 bases. Trimming pared 1 base from V and 6 bases from J, leaving 18 bases between. Germline loops: CDR1 SEHNR, CDR2 FQNEAQ (reference sequence). CDR3 length: 16 residues. Here the CDR3 DNA reads TGTGCCAGCAGCTTAGTAGGTCGGCAGGGGATCCCTGAAGCTTTCTTT. It translates to CASSLVGRQGIPEAFF.

In this sample, this clonotype turned up many times. The rearrangement joins TRBV7-2 to TRBJ2-7; 8 bases map to TRBD1. Germline V gene sequence: CDR1 SGHTA, CDR2 FQGNSA. CDR3 length: 12 amino acids. Written as DNA, the CDR3 is TGTGCGTCGGGGACAGGACTTATGGAGCAGTACTTC. It yields the protein CASGTGLMEQYF.

This clonotype was found many times. V is TRBV25-1 and J is TRBJ2-1; possibly TRBD2 for D (5 bases). Trimming removed 1 base at V and 4 bases at J, with 8 bases between. In germline, CDR1 is MGHDK, CDR2 SYGVNS. This CDR3 is 14 amino acids long. The CDR3 region is CASSESGGYNEQFF. CDR3 bases: TGTGCCAGCAGTGAATCCGGAGGATACAATGAGCAGTTCTTC.

In its sample, this clonotype was seen many times. The chain carries TRBV5-1 and TRBJ2-7; TRBD1 agrees at 7 bases. After removal of 0 bases from V and 3 bases from J, the junction contained 3 bases not matched to a gene. Germline assignment: CDR1 SGHRS and CDR2 YFSETQ. This CDR3 is 14 amino acids long. CDR3 protein: CASSLGGGGYEQYF. CDR3 nucleotides: TGCGCCAGCAGCTTGGGAGGGGGCGGCTACGAGCAGTACTTC.

This clonotype was seen a few times. This chain joins TRBV9 and TRBJ2-7; D might be TRBD1 or TRBD2, each matching 5 bases. The germline gives CDR1 SGDLS, CDR2 YYNGEE. The V gene lost 4 bases and the J gene lost 0 bases, with 11 bases spanning the gap. The CDR3 sequence is 14 residues long. Here the CDR3 DNA reads TGTGCCAGCAGCAGGGACCTCCACTCCTACGAGCAGTACTTC. Protein product: CASSRDLHSYEQYF.

This clonotype has ten or more counts. In DNA form, the CDR3 reads TGCGCCAGCAGCCCAGGACAGGCCCTTTATGGCTACACCTTC. Protein sequence: CASSPGQALYGYTF. The chain is built from TRBV5-1 and TRBJ1-2; 7 bases map to TRBD1. Trimming removed 4 bases from V and 5 bases from J; junction bases left unmatched: 8. CDR1 is SGHRS and CDR2 is YFSETQ in the germline V gene. The CDR3 loop spans 14 amino acids.

This clonotype has ten or more counts. The J gene is TRBJ2-5, the V gene TRBV5-1, with 12 bases identical to TRBD2. The junction had 2 bases not matched to a gene; V was cut back by 4 bases and J by 4 bases. CDR3 size: 14 residues. CDR1 and CDR2 (germline): SGHRS, YFSETQ. CDR3 bases: TGCGCCAGCAGCGCGACTAGCGGGGGAGAGACCCAGTACTTC. Translating gives CASSATSGGETQYF.

The table lists this clonotype with a few counts. The chain employs TRBV5-5 and TRBJ2-6; a possible D gene is TRBD2 (5 bases). Germline lookup yields CDR1 SGHKS and CDR2 YYEKEE (reference sequence). V shed 0 bases and J shed 0 bases, with 10 bases lying between them. CDR3 size: 17 residues. The CDR3 region is CASSLAAGNSGANVLTF. The CDR3 DNA follows: TGTGCCAGCAGCTTGGCGGCCGGGAACTCTGGGGCCAACGTCCTGACTTTC.

V is TRBV7-9 and J is TRBJ2-7; 10 bases align to TRBD1. The V and J ends lost 5 bases and 6 bases, in that order; junction bases with no gene match: 10. This CDR3 is built from 15 residues. Germline CDR1 SEHNR, CDR2 FQNEAQ (reference sequence). CDR3 in DNA: TGTGCCAGCAGCCCAACGGGACAGGGGCGGACCGAGCAGTACTTC. This gives the protein CASSPTGQGRTEQYF.

In this sample, this clonotype turned up a few times. The V call is TRBV7-2, the J call TRBJ1-4; 7 bases align to TRBD1. The germline gives CDR1 SGHTA, CDR2 FQGNSA. V lost 5 bases, J lost 0 bases, and 3 bases stayed unmatched. The length of the CDR3 is 15 residues. Here the CDR3 DNA reads TGTGCCAGCAGCCAGGGGGTGGCAACTAATGAAAAACTGTTTTTT. This translates into CASSQGVATNEKLFF.

This clonotype appeared a few times. V and J are TRBV29-1 and TRBJ2-3; D possibly matches TRBD1 or TRBD2 (5 bases each). V gave up 3 bases and J gave up 0 bases, with 13 bases separating them. The germline V gene has CDR1 SQVTM and CDR2 ANQGSEA. This CDR3 is 15 amino acids long. In DNA form, the CDR3 reads TGCAGCGTTGAGAAGAGGGGAACTAGCACAGATACGCAGTATTTT. This encodes CSVEKRGTSTDTQYF.

The chain joins TRBV7-6 to TRBJ1-1; D not certain. Germline V gene sequence: CDR1 SGHVS, CDR2 FNYEAQ. Trimming removed 5 bases at V and 4 bases at J, with 17 bases between. This CDR3 is built from 15 residues. CDR3 sequence: CASSTLSPSGTEAFF. CDR3 nucleotide sequence: TGTGCCAGCAGCACCCTGTCCCCTTCGGGCACTGAAGCTTTCTTT.

This clonotype appeared many times. This chain uses TRBV7-9 with TRBJ2-5; D gene ambiguous. Germline V CDR1 and CDR2: SEHNR, FQNEAQ (reference sequence). The CDR3 sequence is 13 residues long. The ends were cut back, 5 bases at V and 5 bases at J, with 12 bases in the middle. The CDR3 sequence is CASSPSGEETQYF. Here the CDR3 DNA reads TGTGCCAGCAGCCCCTCGGGCGAGGAGACCCAGTACTTC.

This clonotype was counted between two and nine times. This chain links TRBV5-5 with TRBJ1-3; no definite D call. The CDR3 has 16 residues. Trimming pared 2 bases from V and 0 bases from J, leaving 12 bases between. In germline, CDR1 is SGHKS, CDR2 YYEKEE (reference sequence). CDR3 sequence reads: CASSFSPRDSGNTIYF. The CDR3 nucleotides are TGTGCCAGCAGCTTTAGTCCGAGGGACTCTGGAAACACCATATATTTT.

The table lists this clonotype with many counts. The chain combines TRBV20-1 with TRBJ2-1, with TRBD2 matching 14 bases. CDR3 length: 17 residues. Germline V gene sequence: CDR1 DFQATT, CDR2 SNEGSKA (reference sequence). V lost 3 bases, J lost 0 bases, and 4 bases stayed unmatched. CDR3 region: CSASGLAGGTSYNEQFF. The CDR3 nucleotides are TGCAGTGCTAGTGGACTAGCGGGGGGCACCTCCTACAATGAGCAGTTCTTC.

This clonotype was seen a handful of times. The chain uses TRBV5-1 and TRBJ2-1; 8 bases align to TRBD1. Trimming removed 4 bases from V and 5 bases from J; junction bases left unmatched: 11. CDR3 length: 16 amino acids. Germline V gene data show CDR1 as SGHRS and CDR2 as YFSETQ. Written as DNA, the CDR3 is TGCGCCAGCAGCCCTGCGGCCGGGACAGGTAACAATGAGCAGTTCTTC. This gives the protein CASSPAAGTGNNEQFF.

The J gene is TRBJ2-2, the V gene TRBV7-9; 9 nucleotides line up with TRBD2. CDR3 length: 15 amino acids. The germline V gene has CDR1 SEHNR and CDR2 FQNEAQ (reference sequence). The V and J ends lost 4 bases and 6 bases, in that order; junction bases with no gene match: 6. The CDR3 DNA sequence: TGTGCCAGCAGCTCGGGGACTAGCCGGGCCGGGGAGCTGTTTTTT. Amino acids: CASSSGTSRAGELFF. Filled out from reference TRBV7-9 and TRBJ2-2, the complete variable domain reads DTGVSQNPRHKITKRGQNVTFRCDPISEHNRLYWYRQTLGQGPEFLTYFQNEAQLEKSRLLSDRFSAERPKGSFSTLEIQRTEQGDSAMYLCASSSGTSRAGELFFGEGSRLTVL.

This clonotype came up many times. J is TRBJ2-3 and V is TRBV20-1, with 7 bases lining up with TRBD1. The V gene end was trimmed by 6 bases and the J gene end by 0 bases; junction bases not matched to a gene: 12. The germline V gene has CDR1 DFQATT and CDR2 SNEGSKA (reference sequence). This CDR3 is 16 amino acids long. The CDR3 DNA reads TGCAGTGCCACCCCCACGGGACAGCTTAGCACAGATACGCAGTATTTT. Amino acid sequence: CSATPTGQLSTDTQYF.

This clonotype came up a few times. This chain uses TRBV5-1 with TRBJ2-3; 7 bases align to TRBD2. The CDR3 sequence is 17 residues long. Germline assignment: CDR1 SGHRS and CDR2 YFSETQ. J was trimmed by 4 bases and V by 0 bases; bases with no gene match: 11. In DNA, the CDR3 is TGCGCCAGCAGCTTGGCAGGACTAGGGACCGATGCAGATACGCAGTATTTT. Translated: CASSLAGLGTDADTQYF.

This clonotype has at least ten counts. The chain joins TRBV12-3 or TRBV12-4 to TRBJ2-7; D call uncertain. V shed 5 bases and J shed 3 bases, with 8 bases lying between them. This CDR3 region has 12 residues. The CDR3 here is CASSRYSYEQYF. The CDR3 DNA sequence: TGTGCCAGCAGTCGATACAGCTACGAGCAGTACTTC.

DNA for the CDR3: TGTGCCAGCAGCCGGGGGCGTGGAGGGGGGACCGGGGAGCTGTTTTTT. This gives the protein CASSRGRGGGTGELFF. This chain uses TRBV7-8 with TRBJ2-2; perhaps D is TRBD1 or TRBD2 (6 bases each). This CDR3 is built from 16 residues. The V gene lost 5 bases and the J gene lost 5 bases, with 18 bases spanning the gap. Germline V gene data show CDR1 as SGHVS and CDR2 as FQNEAQ.